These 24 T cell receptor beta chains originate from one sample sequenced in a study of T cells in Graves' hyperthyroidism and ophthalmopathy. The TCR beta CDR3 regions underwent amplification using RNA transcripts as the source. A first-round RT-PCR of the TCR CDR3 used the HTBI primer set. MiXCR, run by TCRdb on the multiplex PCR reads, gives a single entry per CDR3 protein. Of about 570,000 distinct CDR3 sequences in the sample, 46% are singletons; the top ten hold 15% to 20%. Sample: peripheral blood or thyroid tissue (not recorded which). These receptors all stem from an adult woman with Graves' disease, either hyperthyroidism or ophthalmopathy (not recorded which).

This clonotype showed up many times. CDR3 sequence: CAIALDRYGYTF. The CDR3 bases are TGTGCCATAGCTTTGGACAGATATGGCTACACCTTC. J is TRBJ1-2 and V is TRBV28, with D maybe TRBD1 (6 bases). Trimming removed 10 bases from V and 5 bases from J, with 14 bases in between. Germline-derived CDR1 and CDR2 are MDHEN and SYDVKM. The CDR3 totals 12 residues.

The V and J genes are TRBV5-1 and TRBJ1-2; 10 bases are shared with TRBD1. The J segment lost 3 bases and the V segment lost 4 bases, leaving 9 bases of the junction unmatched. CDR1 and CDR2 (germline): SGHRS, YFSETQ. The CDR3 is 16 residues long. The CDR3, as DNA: TGCGCCAGCAGCCAGAACCCCGGGACAGGGGACTATGGCTACACCTTC. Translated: CASSQNPGTGDYGYTF.

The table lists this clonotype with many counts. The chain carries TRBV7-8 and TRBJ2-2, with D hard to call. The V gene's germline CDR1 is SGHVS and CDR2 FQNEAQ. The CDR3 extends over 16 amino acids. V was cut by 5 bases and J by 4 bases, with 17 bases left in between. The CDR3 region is CASSGNRVSLTGELFF. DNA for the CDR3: TGTGCCAGCAGCGGGAATCGGGTGAGCCTCACCGGGGAGCTGTTTTTT.

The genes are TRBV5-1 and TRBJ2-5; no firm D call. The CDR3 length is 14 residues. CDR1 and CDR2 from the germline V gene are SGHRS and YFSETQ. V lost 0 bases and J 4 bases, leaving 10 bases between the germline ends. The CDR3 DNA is TGCGCCAGCAGCTTGGACGGGCGGATAGAGACCCAGTACTTC. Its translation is CASSLDGRIETQYF.

This CDR3 reads CASPGQGSTEAFF. CDR3 DNA sequence: TGTGCCAGTCCCGGACAGGGGAGCACTGAAGCTTTCTTT. This chain uses TRBV19 with TRBJ1-1, with 9 nucleotides matching TRBD1. Trimming cost V 8 bases and J 4 bases; bases outside gene matches: 5. Per germline, CDR1 LNHDA and CDR2 SQIVND (reference sequence). CDR3 length: 13 amino acids.

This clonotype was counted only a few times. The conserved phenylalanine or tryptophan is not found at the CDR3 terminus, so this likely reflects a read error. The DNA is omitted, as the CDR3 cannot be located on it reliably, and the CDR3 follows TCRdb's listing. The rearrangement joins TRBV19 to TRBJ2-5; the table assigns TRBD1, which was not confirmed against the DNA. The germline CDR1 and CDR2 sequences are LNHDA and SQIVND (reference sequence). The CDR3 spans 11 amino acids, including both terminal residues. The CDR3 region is CASEAGDEANT.

The CDR3 loop is CAWSVWGNTIYF. CDR3 nucleotide sequence: TGTGCCTGGAGTGTATGGGGAAACACCATATATTTT. This chain links TRBV30 with TRBJ1-3; D ambiguous. The germline V and J ends were trimmed by 0 bases and 4 bases, with 4 bases remaining between them. The CDR3 covers 12 residues. CDR1 is GTSNPN, CDR2 SVGIG, per germline (reference sequence).

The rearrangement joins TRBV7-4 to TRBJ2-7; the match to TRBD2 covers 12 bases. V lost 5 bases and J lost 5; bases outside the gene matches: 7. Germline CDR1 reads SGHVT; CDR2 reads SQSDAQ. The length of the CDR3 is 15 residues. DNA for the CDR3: TGTGCCAGCAGCGTAGGGACTAGCGGGTTCCACGAGCAGTACTTC. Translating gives CASSVGTSGFHEQYF.

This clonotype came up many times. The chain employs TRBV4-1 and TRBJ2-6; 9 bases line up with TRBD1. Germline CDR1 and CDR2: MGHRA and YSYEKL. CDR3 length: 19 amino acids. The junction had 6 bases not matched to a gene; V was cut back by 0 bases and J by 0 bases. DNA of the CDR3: TGCGCCAGCAGCCAAGAGACAGGGGGTACGTTCTCTGGGGCCAACGTCCTGACTTTC. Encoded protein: CASSQETGGTFSGANVLTF.

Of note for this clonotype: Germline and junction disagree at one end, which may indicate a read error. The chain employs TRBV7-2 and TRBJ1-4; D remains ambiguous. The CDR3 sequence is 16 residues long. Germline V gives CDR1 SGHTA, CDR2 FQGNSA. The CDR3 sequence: CASSQDHAGENEKLFF. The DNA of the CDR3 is TGCGCCAGCAGCCAAGATCATGCGGGAGAGAATGAAAAACTGTTTTTT.

In DNA, the CDR3 is TGCAGCCTCCTTTTGAGCTCTGGCGGGAGGGTCCGGGGGGAGCTGTTTTTT. Its protein is CSLLLSSGGRVRGELFF. The chain is built from TRBV29-1 and TRBJ2-2; TRBD2 aligns across 9 bases. V lost 8 bases, J lost 8 bases, and 21 bases stayed unmatched. This CDR3 has 17 amino acids. CDR1 is SQVTM, CDR2 ANQGSEA, per germline.

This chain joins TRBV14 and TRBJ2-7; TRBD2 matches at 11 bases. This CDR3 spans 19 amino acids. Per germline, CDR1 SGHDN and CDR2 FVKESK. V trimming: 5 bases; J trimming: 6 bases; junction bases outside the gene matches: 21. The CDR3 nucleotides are TGTGCCAGCAGCAACCTAGCGGGGGGTGACAGGGGGTTTGCGGTCGAGCAGTACTTC. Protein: CASSNLAGGDRGFAVEQYF.

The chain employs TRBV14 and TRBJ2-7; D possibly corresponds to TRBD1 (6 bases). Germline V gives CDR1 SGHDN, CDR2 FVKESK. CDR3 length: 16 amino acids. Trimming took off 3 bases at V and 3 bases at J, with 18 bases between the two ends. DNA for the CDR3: TGTGCCAGCAGCCATACGGTACAGGGTCCCTACTACGAGCAGTACTTC. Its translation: CASSHTVQGPYYEQYF.

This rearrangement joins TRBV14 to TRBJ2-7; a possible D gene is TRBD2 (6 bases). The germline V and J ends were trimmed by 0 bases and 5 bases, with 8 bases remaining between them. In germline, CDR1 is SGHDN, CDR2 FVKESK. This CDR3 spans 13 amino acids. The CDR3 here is CASSQDGGDEQYF. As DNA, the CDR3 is TGTGCCAGCAGCCAAGATGGCGGGGACGAGCAGTACTTC.

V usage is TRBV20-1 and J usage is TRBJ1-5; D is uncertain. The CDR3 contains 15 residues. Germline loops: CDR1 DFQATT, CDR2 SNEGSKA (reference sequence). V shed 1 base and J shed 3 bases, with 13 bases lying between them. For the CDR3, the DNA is TGCAGTGCTAGAGTAGGTTCTACCGCCAATCAGCCCCAGCATTTT. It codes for CSARVGSTANQPQHF.

CDR3 in DNA: TGCAGTGCTAGTAATCCGCAGGGTGACTATGGCTACACCTTC. Translation: CSASNPQGDYGYTF. This chain joins TRBV20-1 and TRBJ1-2; D is possibly TRBD1 (5 bases). With 3 bases removed from V and 3 bases from J, the gap between germline ends came to 14 bases. Germline values: CDR1 DFQATT, CDR2 SNEGSKA (reference sequence). CDR3 length: 14 residues.

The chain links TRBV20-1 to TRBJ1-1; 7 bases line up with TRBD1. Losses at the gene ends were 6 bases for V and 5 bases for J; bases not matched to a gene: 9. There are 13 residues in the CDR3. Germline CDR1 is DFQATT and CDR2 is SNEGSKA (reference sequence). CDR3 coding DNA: TGCAGTGCGCGCCGACAGGGCCAGACTGAAGCTTTCTTT. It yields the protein CSARRQGQTEAFF.

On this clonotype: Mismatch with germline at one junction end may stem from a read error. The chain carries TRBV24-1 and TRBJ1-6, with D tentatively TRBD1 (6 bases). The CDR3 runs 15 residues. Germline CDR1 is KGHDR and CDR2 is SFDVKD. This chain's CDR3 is CAISAPGQEVSPLHF. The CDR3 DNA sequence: TGTGCCATCAGTGCCCCGGGACAAGAGGTTTCACCCCTCCACTTT.

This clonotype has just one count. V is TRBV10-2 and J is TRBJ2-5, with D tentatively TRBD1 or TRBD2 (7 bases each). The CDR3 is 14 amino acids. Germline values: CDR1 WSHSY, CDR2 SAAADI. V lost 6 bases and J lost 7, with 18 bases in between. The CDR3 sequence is CASRGQGQRGTQYF. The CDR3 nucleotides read TGCGCCAGCAGAGGGCAGGGACAGCGGGGGACCCAGTACTTC.

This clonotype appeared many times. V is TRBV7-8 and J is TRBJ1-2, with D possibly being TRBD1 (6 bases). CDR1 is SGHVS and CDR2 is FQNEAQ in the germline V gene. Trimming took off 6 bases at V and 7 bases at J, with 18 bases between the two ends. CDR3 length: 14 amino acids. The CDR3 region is CASRSGVAWGGYTF. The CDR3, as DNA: TGTGCCAGCAGGTCAGGGGTGGCCTGGGGTGGCTACACCTTC. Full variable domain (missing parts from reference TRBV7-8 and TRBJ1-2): GAGVSQSPRYKVAKRGQDVALRCDPISGHVSLFWYQQALGQGPEFLTYFQNEAQLDKSGLPSDRFFAERPEGSVSTLKIQRTQQEDSAVYLCASRSGVAWGGYTFGSGTRLTVV.

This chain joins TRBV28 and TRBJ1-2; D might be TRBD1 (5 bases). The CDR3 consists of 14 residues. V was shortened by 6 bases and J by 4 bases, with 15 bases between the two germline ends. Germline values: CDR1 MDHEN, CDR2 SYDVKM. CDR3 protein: CASRLPGPPYGYTF. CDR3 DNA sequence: TGTGCCAGCAGGCTTCCGGGACCTCCCTATGGCTACACCTTC.

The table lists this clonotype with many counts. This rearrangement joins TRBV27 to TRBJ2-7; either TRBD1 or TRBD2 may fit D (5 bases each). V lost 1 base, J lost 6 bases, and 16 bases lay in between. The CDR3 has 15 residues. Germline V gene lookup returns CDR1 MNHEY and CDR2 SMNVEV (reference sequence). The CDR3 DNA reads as TGTGCCAGCAGTTTATGGGGCCGGGATCGTGGCGAGCAGTACTTC. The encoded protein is CASSLWGRDRGEQYF.

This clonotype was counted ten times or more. The CDR3 loop is CASRPNRGARGYTF. The DNA of the CDR3 is TGCGCCAGCAGGCCCAACAGGGGCGCACGAGGCTACACCTTC. J is TRBJ1-2 and V is TRBV4-1; 7 bases are shared with TRBD1. Trimming cost V 6 bases and J 8 bases; bases outside gene matches: 12. In germline, CDR1 is MGHRA, CDR2 YSYEKL. CDR3 length: 14 amino acids.

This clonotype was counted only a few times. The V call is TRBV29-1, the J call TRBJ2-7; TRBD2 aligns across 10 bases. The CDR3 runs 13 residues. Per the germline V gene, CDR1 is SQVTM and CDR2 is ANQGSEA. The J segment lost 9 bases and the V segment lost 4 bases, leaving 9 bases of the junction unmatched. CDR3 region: CSVGSAGGFLQYF. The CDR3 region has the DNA TGCAGCGTTGGATCAGCGGGAGGGTTTTTGCAGTACTTC.